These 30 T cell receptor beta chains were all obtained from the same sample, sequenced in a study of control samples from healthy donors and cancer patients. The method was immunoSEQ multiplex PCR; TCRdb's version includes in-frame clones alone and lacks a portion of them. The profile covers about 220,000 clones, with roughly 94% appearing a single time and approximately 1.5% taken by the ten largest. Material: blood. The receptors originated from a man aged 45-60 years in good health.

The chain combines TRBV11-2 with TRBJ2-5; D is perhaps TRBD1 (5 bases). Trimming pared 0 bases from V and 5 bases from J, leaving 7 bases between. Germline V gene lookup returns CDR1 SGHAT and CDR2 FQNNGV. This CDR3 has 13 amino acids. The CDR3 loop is CASSLEGLETQYF. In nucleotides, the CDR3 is TGTGCCAGCAGCTTAGAGGGGCTGGAGACCCAGTACTTC.

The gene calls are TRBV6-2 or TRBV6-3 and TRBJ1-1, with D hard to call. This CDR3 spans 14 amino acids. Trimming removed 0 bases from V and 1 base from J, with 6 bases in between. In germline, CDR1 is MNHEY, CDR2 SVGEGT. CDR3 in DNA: TGTGCCAGCAGTTACTCTTTCAAGAACACTGAAGCTTTCTTT. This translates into CASSYSFKNTEAFF.

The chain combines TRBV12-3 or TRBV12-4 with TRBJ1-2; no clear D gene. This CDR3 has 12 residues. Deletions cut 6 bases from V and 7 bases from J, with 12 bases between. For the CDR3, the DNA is TGTGCCAGCAGCCTCTCGGATGGTGGCTACACCTTC. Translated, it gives CASSLSDGGYTF.

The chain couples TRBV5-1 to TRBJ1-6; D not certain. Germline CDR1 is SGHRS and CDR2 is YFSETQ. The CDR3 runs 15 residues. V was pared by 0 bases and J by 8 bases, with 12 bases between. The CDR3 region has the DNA TGCGCCAGCAGCTTGGTGGAGGGCCGGGATTCACCCCTCCACTTT. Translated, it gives CASSLVEGRDSPLHF.

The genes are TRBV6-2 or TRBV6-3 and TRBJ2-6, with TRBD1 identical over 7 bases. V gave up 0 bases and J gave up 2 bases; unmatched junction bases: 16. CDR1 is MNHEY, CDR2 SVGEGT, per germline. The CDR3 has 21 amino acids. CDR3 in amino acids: CASSYSSHFDRAAPGANVLTF. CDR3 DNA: TGTGCCAGCAGTTACTCGTCCCACTTCGACAGGGCTGCTCCTGGGGCCAACGTCCTGACTTTC.

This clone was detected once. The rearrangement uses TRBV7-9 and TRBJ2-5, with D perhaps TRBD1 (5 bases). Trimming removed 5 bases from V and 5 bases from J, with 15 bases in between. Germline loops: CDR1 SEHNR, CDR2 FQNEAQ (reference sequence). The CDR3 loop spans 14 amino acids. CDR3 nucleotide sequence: TGTGCCAGCAGCGAAGGGGTGGTAGGGGAGACCCAGTACTTC. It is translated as CASSEGVVGETQYF.

CDR3: CASFGQGNSPLHF. CDR3 coding DNA: TGTGCCAGCTTCGGACAGGGTAATTCACCCCTCCACTTT. V gene TRBV6-5 combines with J gene TRBJ1-6; 8 nucleotides align to TRBD1. Germline V CDR1 and CDR2: MNHEY, SVGAGI. The CDR3 runs 13 residues. V was clipped by 8 bases and J by 6 bases; unmatched bases: 3.

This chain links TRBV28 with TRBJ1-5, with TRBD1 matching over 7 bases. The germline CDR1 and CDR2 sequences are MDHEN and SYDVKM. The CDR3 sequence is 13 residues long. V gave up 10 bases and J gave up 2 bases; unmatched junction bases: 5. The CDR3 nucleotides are TGTGCCACAGGAGGGACAGGCAATCAGCCCCAGCATTTT. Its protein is CATGGTGNQPQHF.

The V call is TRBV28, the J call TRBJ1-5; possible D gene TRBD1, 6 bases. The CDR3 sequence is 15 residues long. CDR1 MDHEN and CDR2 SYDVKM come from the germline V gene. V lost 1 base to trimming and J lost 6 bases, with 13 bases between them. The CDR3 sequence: CASSLYRGEVQPQHF. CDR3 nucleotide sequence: TGTGCCAGCAGTTTATATAGGGGGGAGGTTCAGCCCCAGCATTTT.

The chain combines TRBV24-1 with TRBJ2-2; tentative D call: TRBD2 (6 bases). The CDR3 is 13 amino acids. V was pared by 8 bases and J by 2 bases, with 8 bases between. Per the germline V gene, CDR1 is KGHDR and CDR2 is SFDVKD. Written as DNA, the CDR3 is TGTGCCACCATGGACTATAACACCGGGGAGCTGTTTTTT. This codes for CATMDYNTGELFF.

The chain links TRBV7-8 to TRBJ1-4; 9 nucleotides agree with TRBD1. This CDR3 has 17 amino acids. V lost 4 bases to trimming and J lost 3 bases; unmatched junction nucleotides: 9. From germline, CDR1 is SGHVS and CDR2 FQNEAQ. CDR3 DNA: TGTGCCAGCAGCTGGCGGACACAGGGGGCGGCTAATGAAAAACTGTTTTTT. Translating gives CASSWRTQGAANEKLFF.

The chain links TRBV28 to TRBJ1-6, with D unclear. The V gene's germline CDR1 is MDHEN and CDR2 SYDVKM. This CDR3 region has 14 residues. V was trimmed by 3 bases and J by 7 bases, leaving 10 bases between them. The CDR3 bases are TGTGCCAGCAGTTTGGTACAGTTCAATTCACCCCTCCACTTT. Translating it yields CASSLVQFNSPLHF.

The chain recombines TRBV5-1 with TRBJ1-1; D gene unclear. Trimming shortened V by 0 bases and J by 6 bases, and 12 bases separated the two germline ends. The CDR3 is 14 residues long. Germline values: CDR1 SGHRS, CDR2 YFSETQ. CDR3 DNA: TGCGCCAGCAGCTTGGATGGAGGGCACTCTGAAGCTTTCTTT. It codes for CASSLDGGHSEAFF.

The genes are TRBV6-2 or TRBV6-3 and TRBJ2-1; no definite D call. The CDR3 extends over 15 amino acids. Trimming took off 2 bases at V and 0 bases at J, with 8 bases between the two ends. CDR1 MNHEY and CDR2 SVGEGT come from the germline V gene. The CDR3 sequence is CASSYALSSYNEQFF. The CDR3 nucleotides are TGTGCCAGCAGTTACGCCTTGAGCTCCTACAATGAGCAGTTCTTC.

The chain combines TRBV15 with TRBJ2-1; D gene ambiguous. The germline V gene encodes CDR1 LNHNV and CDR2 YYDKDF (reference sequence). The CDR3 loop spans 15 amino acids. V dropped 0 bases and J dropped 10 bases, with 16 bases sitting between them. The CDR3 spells CATSRDLRSVGEQFF. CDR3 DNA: TGTGCCACCAGCAGAGATCTGAGAAGCGTCGGCGAGCAGTTCTTC.

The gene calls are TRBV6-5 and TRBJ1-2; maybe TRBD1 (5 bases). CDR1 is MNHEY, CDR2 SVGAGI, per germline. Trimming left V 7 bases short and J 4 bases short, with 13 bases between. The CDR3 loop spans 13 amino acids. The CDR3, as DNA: TGTGCCAGCAACCCCGGGACGGGCTATGGCTACACCTTC. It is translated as CASNPGTGYGYTF.

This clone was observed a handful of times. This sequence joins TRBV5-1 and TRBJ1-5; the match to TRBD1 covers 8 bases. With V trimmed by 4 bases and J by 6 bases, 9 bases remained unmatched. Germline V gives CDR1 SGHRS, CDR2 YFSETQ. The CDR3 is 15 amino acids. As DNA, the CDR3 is TGCGCCAGCAGCCCTTCCACAGGGGGAAGTCAGCCCCAGCATTTT. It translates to CASSPSTGGSQPQHF.

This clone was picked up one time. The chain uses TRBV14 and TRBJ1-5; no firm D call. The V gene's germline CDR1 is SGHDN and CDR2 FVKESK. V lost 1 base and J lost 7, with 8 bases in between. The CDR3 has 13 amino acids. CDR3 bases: TGTGCCAGCAGCCAAGTTCCAGGACAGCCCCAGCATTTT. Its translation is CASSQVPGQPQHF.

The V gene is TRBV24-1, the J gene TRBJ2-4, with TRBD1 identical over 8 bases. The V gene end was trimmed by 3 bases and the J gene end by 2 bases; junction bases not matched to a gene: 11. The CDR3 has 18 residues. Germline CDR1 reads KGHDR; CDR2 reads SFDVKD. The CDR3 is CATSDTTGARSSKNIQYF. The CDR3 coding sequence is TGTGCCACCAGTGATACGACAGGGGCTCGTAGTTCCAAAAACATTCAGTACTTC.

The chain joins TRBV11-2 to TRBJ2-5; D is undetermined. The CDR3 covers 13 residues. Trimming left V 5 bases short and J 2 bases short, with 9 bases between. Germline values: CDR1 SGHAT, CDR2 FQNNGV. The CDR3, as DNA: TGTGCCAGCAGCACGAATAGACAAGAGACCCAGTACTTC. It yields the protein CASSTNRQETQYF.

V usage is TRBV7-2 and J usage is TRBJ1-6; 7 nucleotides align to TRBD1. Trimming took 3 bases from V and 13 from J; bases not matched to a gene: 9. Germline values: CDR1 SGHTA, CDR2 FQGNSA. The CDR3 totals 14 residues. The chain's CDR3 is CASSLGQQVWPLHF. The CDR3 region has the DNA TGTGCCAGCAGCTTGGGACAGCAGGTCTGGCCCCTCCACTTT.

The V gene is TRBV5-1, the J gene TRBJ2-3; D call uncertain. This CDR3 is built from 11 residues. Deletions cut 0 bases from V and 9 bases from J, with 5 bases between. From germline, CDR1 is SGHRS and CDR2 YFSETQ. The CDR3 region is CASSLGATQYF. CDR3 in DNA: TGCGCCAGCAGCTTGGGAGCCACGCAGTATTTT.

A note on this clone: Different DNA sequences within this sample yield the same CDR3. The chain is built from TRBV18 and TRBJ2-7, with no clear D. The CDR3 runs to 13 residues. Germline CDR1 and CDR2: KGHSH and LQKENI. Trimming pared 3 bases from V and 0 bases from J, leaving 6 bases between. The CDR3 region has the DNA TGTGCCAGCTCACCCGGCAGCTCCTACGAGCAGTACGTC. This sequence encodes CASSPGSSYEQYV.

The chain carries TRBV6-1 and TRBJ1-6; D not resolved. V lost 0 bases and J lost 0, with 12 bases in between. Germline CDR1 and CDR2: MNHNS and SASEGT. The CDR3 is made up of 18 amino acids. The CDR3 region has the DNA TGTGCCAGCAGTGAAGCTAATGGCAGGAGCTCCTATAATTCACCCCTCCACTTT. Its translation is CASSEANGRSSYNSPLHF.

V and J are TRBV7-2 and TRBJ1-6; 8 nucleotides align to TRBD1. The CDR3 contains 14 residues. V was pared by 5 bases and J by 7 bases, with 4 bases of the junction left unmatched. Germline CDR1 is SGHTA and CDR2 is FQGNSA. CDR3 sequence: CASSRTGYNSPLHF. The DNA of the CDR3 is TGTGCCAGCAGCCGGACAGGGTACAATTCACCCCTCCACTTT.

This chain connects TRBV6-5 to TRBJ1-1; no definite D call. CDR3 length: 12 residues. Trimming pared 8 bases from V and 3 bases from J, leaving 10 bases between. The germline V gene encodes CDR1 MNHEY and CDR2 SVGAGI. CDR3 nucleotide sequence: TGTGCCAGCTCGACGGGGTACACTGAAGCTTTCTTT. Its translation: CASSTGYTEAFF.

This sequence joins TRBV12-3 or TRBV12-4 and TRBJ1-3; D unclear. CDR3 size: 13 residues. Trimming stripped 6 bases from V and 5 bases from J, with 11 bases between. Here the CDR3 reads CASSMELRNTIYF. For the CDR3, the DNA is TGTGCCAGCAGCATGGAATTAAGAAACACCATATATTTT.

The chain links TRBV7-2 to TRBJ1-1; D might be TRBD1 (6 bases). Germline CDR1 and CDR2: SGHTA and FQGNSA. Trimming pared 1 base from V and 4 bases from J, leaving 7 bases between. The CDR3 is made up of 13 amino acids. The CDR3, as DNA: TGTGCCAGCAGCTTAGGAGGGGGCACTGAAGCTTTCTTT. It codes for CASSLGGGTEAFF.

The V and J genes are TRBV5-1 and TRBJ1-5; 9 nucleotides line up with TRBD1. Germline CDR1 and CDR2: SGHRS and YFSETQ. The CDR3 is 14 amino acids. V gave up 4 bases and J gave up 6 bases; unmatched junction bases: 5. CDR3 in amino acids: CASSMGQGTQPQHF. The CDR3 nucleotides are TGCGCCAGCAGCATGGGACAGGGAACTCAGCCCCAGCATTTT. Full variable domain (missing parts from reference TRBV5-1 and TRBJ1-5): KAGVTQTPRYLIKTRGQQVTLSCSPISGHRSVSWYQQTPGQGLQFLFEYFSETQRNKGNFPGRFSGRQFSNSRSEMNVSTLELGDSALYLCASSMGQGTQPQHFGDGTRLSIL.

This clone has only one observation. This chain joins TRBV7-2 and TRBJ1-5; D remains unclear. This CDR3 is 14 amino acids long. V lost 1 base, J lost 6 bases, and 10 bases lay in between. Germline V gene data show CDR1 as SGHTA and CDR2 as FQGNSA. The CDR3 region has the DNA TGTGCCAGCAGCTTAGGGCAGCCCGGTCAGCCCCAGCATTTT. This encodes CASSLGQPGQPQHF. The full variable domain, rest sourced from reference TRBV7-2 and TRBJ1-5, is GAGVSQSPSNKVTEKGKDVELRCDPISGHTALYWYRQSLGQGLEFLIYFQGNSAPDKSGLPSDRFSAERTGGSVSTLTIQRTQQEDSAVYLCASSLGQPGQPQHFGDGTRLSIL.